The sequence of this T cell receptor (beta chain) was determined in a study of post-analysis software for immune sequencing data. Study-wide context: Patients with relapsing-remitting, secondary progressive and progressive-relapsing multiple sclerosis courses were all represented.

Incorporated into the TCR beta cDNA libraries were unique molecular identifiers, which served to reduce PCR and sequencing biases. Each batch of about 0.95 to 10 million T cells produced some 450,000 cDNA molecules. TCRdb re-analysed the PCR reads in MiXCR, keeping a single row per CDR3 protein. The sample comprises fewer than 700,000 distinct CDR3 sequences, about 40% of which are singletons, and roughly 1.8% rests with the top ten. Trimming cost V 7 bases and J 4 bases; bases outside gene matches: 6. In germline, CDR1 is MNHEY, CDR2 SMNVEV (reference sequence). The length of the CDR3 is 13 residues. This clonotype was counted a few times. No antigen is known for it. Study-wide results and caveats: Analysis by F measure revealed that same-batch samples clustered strongly together. Five TRBV segments, including TRBV5-6, TRBV5-1 and TRBV20-1, were more frequent in patients than controls. The study found significantly lower normalized Chao1 diversity in multiple sclerosis patients than in controls.

The receptor comes from a girl aged 5 to 17 with multiple sclerosis. The chain links TRBV27 to TRBJ1-1; 7 positions agree with TRBD1. Sequencing used blood. The CDR3: CASTVTGSTEAFF. Written as DNA, the CDR3 is TGTGCCAGCACCGTGACAGGGTCCACTGAAGCTTTCTTT.